A single TCR beta chain is shown here with its context. Its antigen is currently unknown. A v3.0 immunoSEQ assay was performed at survey level. The repertoire was sequenced with immunoSEQ multiplex PCR; TCRdb's copy has only in-frame clones and lacks some. The table lists about 35,000 clones, over 90% of them singletons. This record comes from a study of long-term antiretroviral therapy in people with HIV. V was pared by 9 bases and J by 7 bases, with 10 bases of the junction left unmatched. Per the germline V gene, CDR1 is SGDLS and CDR2 is YYNGEE. The CDR3 length is 14 residues. Whole-study results and caveats: Collection of the blood, which took place between the mid-2000s and the late 2010s, possibly occurred under older ART regimens. Repertoires in HIV (unlike those of controls) had narrower CDR3 length ranges.

Material: unsorted PBMCs, obtained 4.1 years after starting antiretroviral therapy. This chain joins TRBV9 and TRBJ2-2, with 9 positions matching TRBD2. The source of this sequence is a woman aged 50 to 60 with HIV. The CDR3 DNA is TGTGCCACCGCTAGCGGGGCCCTCGACGGGGAGCTGTTTTTT. Translation: CATASGALDGELFF.